These 5 T cell receptor beta chains were all obtained from the same sample, sequenced in a study of prognosis after radiotherapy for stage I lung cancer (TCRdb year 2021). Instrument used: Illumina HiSeq 3000. Two rounds of multiplex PCR were performed to amplify the TCR beta CDR3 region from genomic DNA. The first PCR round used primers specific to each TRBV and TRBJ gene, with sequences filed in Chinese patent CN105087789A. TCRdb reran the public reads through fastp at Q25 and MiXCR, keeping productive beta chains. Each entry merges the rows of one CDR3 protein and shows their most common DNA and genes. The sample table contains approximately 30,000 distinct CDR3 sequences; only one count was recorded for approximately 30% of them. The biggest ten clones account for around 35% of the sample. Specimen: PBMCs, collected before or after stereotactic body radiation therapy (not recorded which). The receptors here all came from a donor over 45 with non-small cell lung cancer.

This clonotype appeared many times. The junction differs from germline at one of its ends, possibly a read error. This rearrangement joins TRBV5-1 to TRBJ2-7; D may match TRBD1 or TRBD2 (5 bases each). The CDR3 sequence is 13 residues long. Per the germline V gene, CDR1 is SGHRS and CDR2 is YFSETQ. The CDR3 region has the DNA TGCGCCAGCAGCTTGGTTGGCAGGGACGAGCCGTACTTC. It specifies CASSLVGRDEPYF.

This clonotype was detected ten times or more. The CDR3 region has the DNA TGTGCCAGTGGCTGGACTAGCACAGATACGCAGTATTTT. Amino acids: CASGWTSTDTQYF. This chain connects TRBV19 to TRBJ2-3; D is perhaps TRBD2 (5 bases). CDR1 is LNHDA and CDR2 is SQIVND in the germline V gene (reference sequence). V lost 8 bases to trimming and J lost 0 bases, with 9 bases between them. This CDR3 is 13 amino acids long.

J is TRBJ2-2 and V is TRBV7-3; 8 bases are a match to TRBD1. J lost 6 bases, V lost 4 bases, and 1 base had no gene match. CDR3 length: 13 amino acids. Germline V gene data show CDR1 as SGHTA and CDR2 as FQGTGA. CDR3 nucleotides: TGTGCCAGCAGCTCGGACAGGGCCGGGGAGCTGTTTTTT. This encodes CASSSDRAGELFF.

This clonotype turned up a few times. A much larger clone differs by one base, so this may be a read error. CDR3: CASTRNRAETQYF. As DNA, the CDR3 is TGCGCCAGCACCAGGAACAGGGCAGAGACCCAGTACTTC. V is TRBV5-1 and J is TRBJ2-5; maybe TRBD1 (6 bases). The CDR3 has 13 residues. The germline V gene has CDR1 SGHRS and CDR2 YFSETQ. V lost 6 bases to trimming and J lost 4 bases, with 13 bases between them.

In its sample, this clonotype was seen many times. The V gene is TRBV5-1, the J gene TRBJ2-5; no clear D gene. V lost 0 bases to trimming and J lost 3 bases, with 6 bases between them. This CDR3 contains 13 residues. Germline loops: CDR1 SGHRS, CDR2 YFSETQ. The CDR3 DNA reads TGCGCCAGCAGCTTGGACTCCGAAGAGACCCAGTACTTC. This codes for CASSLDSEETQYF.